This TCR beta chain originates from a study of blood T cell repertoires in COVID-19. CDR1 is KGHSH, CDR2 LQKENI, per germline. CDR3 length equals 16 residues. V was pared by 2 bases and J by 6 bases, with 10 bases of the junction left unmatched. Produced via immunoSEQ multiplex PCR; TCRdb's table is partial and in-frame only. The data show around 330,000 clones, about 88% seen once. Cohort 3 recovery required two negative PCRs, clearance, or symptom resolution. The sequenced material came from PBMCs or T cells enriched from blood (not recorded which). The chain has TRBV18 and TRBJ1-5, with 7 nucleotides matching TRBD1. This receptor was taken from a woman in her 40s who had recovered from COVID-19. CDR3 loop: CASSPAATGISQPQHF. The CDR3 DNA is TGTGCCAGCTCACCAGCCGCGACAGGGATAAGTCAGCCCCAGCATTTT.